A selection of T cell receptor beta chains follows, all from one sample in a study of naive and memory T cell subsets. In TCRdb, the 5' RACE reads were re-called with MiXCR into one record per CDR3 protein. The table shows 32,000 or so distinct CDR3 sequences, with over 15% occurring only once. These receptors were obtained from a female donor in good health. The CDR3 runs from the conserved cysteine through the conserved F or W. The D gene is left open where the match is weak. Rows give clone size only sometimes, using once, few, many, or a class for an expanded clone.

>TRBJ2-5|few|TRBV25-1|TRBD2
TGTGCCAGCAGTGATCTAGCGGGGCGCCAAGAGACCCAGTACTTC
CASSDLAGRQETQYF
>TRBJ2-3|.|TRBV10-2|TRBD2
TGCGCCAGCAGTGCAGCGGGGGGGCAACATACGCAGTATTTT
CASSAAGGQHTQYF
>TRBJ1-6|.|TRBV20-1|.
TGCAGTGCTAGAGATGAAGGCAGGGATTTTTCACCCCTCCACTTT
CSARDEGRDFSPLHF
>TRBJ1-1|.|TRBV20-1|.
TGCAGTGCTCCAACGGCCGAGGGGACTGAAGCTTTCTTT
CSAPTAEGTEAFF
>TRBJ2-5|.|TRBV20-1|.
TGCAGTGCCCCCCAGGGCACTGGGGTTCTCCAAGAGACCCAGTACTTC
CSAPQGTGVLQETQYF
>TRBJ2-3|.|TRBV12-3/TRBV12-4|.
TGTGCCAGCAGTTTAGTGGCAGATACGCAGTATTTT
CASSLVADTQYF
>TRBJ2-5|medium-sized|TRBV6-5|.
TGTGCCAGCACCAGAGCACACCAGGAACCAGGGGAGACCCAGTACTTC
CASTRAHQEPGETQYF
>TRBJ2-5|many|TRBV29-1|TRBD2
TGCAGCGGGGGACTAGCGGGGGGCCGAGAGACCCAGTACTTC
CSGGLAGGRETQYF
>TRBJ2-1|many|TRBV5-5|.
TGTGCCAGCACCTCCGGTGGAGGGCTTGACAATGAGCAGTTCTTC
CASTSGGGLDNEQFF
>TRBJ2-5|many|TRBV5-6|TRBD1
TGTGCCAGCAGTCTCAGGGGGCGCGGGCAAGAGACCCAGTACTTC
CASSLRGRGQETQYF
>TRBJ2-7|medium-sized|TRBV7-9|.
TGTGCCAGCAGCCCAGCGGTCGAGCAGTACTTC
CASSPAVEQYF
>TRBJ1-6|few|TRBV9|TRBD1
TGTGCCAGCAGCGAGACACGGACAGGGGGAAGCAATTCACCCCTCCACTTT
CASSETRTGGSNSPLHF
>TRBJ1-2|few|TRBV27|.
TGTGCCAGCAGTCCCGGCCCGGCCGCTAATGGCTACACCTTC
CASSPGPAANGYTF
>TRBJ1-3|many|TRBV29-1|.
TGCAGCGTAGCCCAGGGAAACACCATATATTTT
CSVAQGNTIYF
>TRBJ2-3|few|TRBV4-2|TRBD1
TGTGCCAGCAGCCGAAAGCGAGGGGGCCAAGACACAGATACGCAGTATTTT
CASSRKRGGQDTDTQYF
>TRBJ1-5|many|TRBV29-1|.
TGCAGCGTTGGTGGGAGGAATCAGCCCCAGCATTTT
CSVGGRNQPQHF
>TRBJ1-1|many|TRBV6-5|.
TGTGCCAGCAGTTACCAGGGGAATAGGGCTTTCTTT
CASSYQGNRAFF
>TRBJ2-7|many|TRBV6-5|.
TGTGCCAGCAGTTACTTGTACGAGCAGTACTTC
CASSYLYEQYF
>TRBJ1-1|many|TRBV29-1|.
TGCAGCGCCAATGGGGTACAGGGAAGGGTCACTGAAGCTTTCTTT
CSANGVQGRVTEAFF
>TRBJ2-5|.|TRBV5-1|TRBD1
TGCGCCAGCAGACAGGGGGCAAGCCAAGAGACCCAGTACTTC
CASRQGASQETQYF
>TRBJ2-2|once|TRBV7-2|.
TGTGCCAGCAGCTTAAGGGTCGGGGAGCTGTTTTTT
CASSLRVGELFF
>TRBJ2-1|few|TRBV29-1|TRBD1
TGCAGCGTCCGGACAGGGGGGCTTTTTGAGCAGTTCTTC
CSVRTGGLFEQFF
>TRBJ2-7|.|TRBV3-1|.
TGTGCCAGCAGCCCCAGGGCGGGACGGGGCTACGAGCAGTACTTC
CASSPRAGRGYEQYF
>TRBJ2-3|.|TRBV7-2|.
TGTGCCAGCAGCCCGGATGGAGGCACAGATACGCAGTATTTT
CASSPDGGTDTQYF
>TRBJ2-1|medium-sized|TRBV18|TRBD1
TGTGCCAGCTCACCCGACAGGGTCAGCTACAATGAGCAGTTCTTC
CASSPDRVSYNEQFF
>TRBJ1-6|many|TRBV7-2|.
TGTGCCAGCAGCTTCCCTATCTCTGGATCACCCCTCCACTTT
CASSFPISGSPLHF
>TRBJ1-2|.|TRBV3-1|.
TGTGCCAGCAGCCAAGATCGTGGGGGGATGGGCTACACCTTC
CASSQDRGGMGYTF
>TRBJ1-5|many|TRBV12-3/TRBV12-4|TRBD1
TGTGCCAGCAGTTCTGACAGGGTCGATCAGCCCCAGCATTTT
CASSSDRVDQPQHF
>TRBJ1-6|.|TRBV6-5|TRBD1
TGTGCCAGCATCCCCAGGGGGGCTAATTCACCCCTCCACTTT
CASIPRGANSPLHF
>TRBJ2-1|many|TRBV7-2|TRBD2
TGTGCCAGCAGCTTACAGCGGGGGGGCCGGAGTGAGCAGTTCTTC
CASSLQRGGRSEQFF
>TRBJ2-1|.|TRBV10-2|.
TGCGCCAGCAGTGTAGTTGTCTACAATGAGCAGTTCTTC
CASSVVVYNEQFF
>TRBJ2-7|many|TRBV6-5|.
TGTGCCAACCGGGGGACAGACTACGAGCAGTACTTC
CANRGTDYEQYF
>TRBJ1-4|many|TRBV20-1|TRBD1
TGCAGTGCAACAGGACAGGGTTTCGAAAAACTGTTTTTT
CSATGQGFEKLFF
>TRBJ2-1|.|TRBV15|.
TGTGCCACCAGCATGACGCCCTCGACGAATGAGCAGTTCTTC
CATSMTPSTNEQFF
>TRBJ2-5|.|TRBV7-2|.
TGTGCCAGCAGCTTAAATTGGGTCCAAGAGACCCAGTACTTC
CASSLNWVQETQYF
>TRBJ2-2|many|TRBV29-1|.
TGCAGCGTTGACAGAGGTTCGACCGGGGAGCTGTTTTTT
CSVDRGSTGELFF
>TRBJ2-7|many|TRBV20-1|.
TGCAGTGCTAGAGATCTGGCCCAAGACCCCTACGAGCAGTACTTC
CSARDLAQDPYEQYF
>TRBJ2-7|many|TRBV11-2|TRBD1
TGTGCCAGCAGCTTAGGGACAGGTGCCTACGAGCAGTACTTC
CASSLGTGAYEQYF
>TRBJ2-5|many|TRBV29-1|.
TGCAGCGTTGAAAGGGCAAAAGAGACCCAGTACTTC
CSVERAKETQYF
>TRBJ2-3|medium-sized|TRBV10-1|TRBD2
TGCGCCAGCAGTGTACTAGCGGGGGCCATGGATACGCAGTATTTT
CASSVLAGAMDTQYF
>TRBJ1-1|few|TRBV29-1|.
TGCAGCGTTGGGGACCCATTAAACACTGAAGCTTTCTTT
CSVGDPLNTEAFF
>TRBJ2-3|many|TRBV6-5|TRBD1
TGTGCCAGCAGAGACGGGGACAGGGGGCCAGATACGCAGTATTTT
CASRDGDRGPDTQYF
>TRBJ2-1|few|TRBV7-9|.
TGTGCCAGCAGCTTAGCGCTGGGGGGACACAATGAGCAGTTCTTC
CASSLALGGHNEQFF
>TRBJ2-7|.|TRBV6-5|.
TGTGCCAGCAGTTTAGCGGCCGCCTACGAGCAGTACTTC
CASSLAAAYEQYF
>TRBJ1-2|few|TRBV7-2|.
TGTGCCAGCAGCCAGGACGCAGGGAGGTCCTATGGCTACACCTTC
CASSQDAGRSYGYTF